Below, one TCR beta chain is given with its context. What it binds is unknown. The V gene's germline CDR1 is SGHVS and CDR2 FNYEAQ. Unmatched junction bases numbered 7, after V lost 5 bases and J lost 6 bases. The CDR3 covers 15 residues. The data were obtained in a study of cytomegalovirus exposure and HLA in healthy donors. Regarding the study as a whole: While the bulk of TCR sequences proved rare, some public TCRs turned up in many donors.

Clones were read by immunoSEQ multiplex PCR, and TCRdb kept only the in-frame ones, dropping some. The table records 150,000 to 200,000 clones, around 85% of them present only once. The specimen was PBMCs. V gene TRBV7-6 combines with J gene TRBJ2-2; 9 bases map to TRBD1. The clonotype comes from a man aged 25 to 40 in good health and CMV-seropositive. CDR3 loop: CASSLGQGGSGELFF. For the CDR3, the DNA is TGTGCCAGCAGCCTGGGACAGGGAGGGTCCGGGGAGCTGTTTTTT.